Described below is a single T cell receptor (beta chain) sequence and its context. Documented treatment: some 20 received Ad26.COV2.S at low or high dose, single or two shots; about five received placebo; per-sample allocation not given. Samples were taken on day 63 after the first vaccine or placebo injection. The protocol was immunoSEQ multiplex PCR, while the TCRdb copy is restricted to in-frame clones and leaves out a portion. The sample contains 200,000 to 250,000 clones, 88% of which appear only once. The sample comes from a study of Ad26.COV2.S vaccination and SARS-CoV-2 variants. The sequenced sample was peripheral blood, obtained in a trial of Ad26.COV2.S vaccine versus placebo. The sequence derives from a person between 18 and 65 years old who received the Ad26.COV2.S COVID-19 vaccine or a placebo.

The CDR3 nucleotides are TGTGCCAGCAGCTTGGAAGGGGCGCCTAATGAAAAACTGTTTTTT. Protein product: CASSLEGAPNEKLFF. V gene TRBV5-5 combines with J gene TRBJ1-4; tentatively, D is TRBD1 (5 bases). V gave up 0 bases and J gave up 3 bases, with 9 bases separating them. The CDR3 contains 15 residues. The germline V gene has CDR1 SGHKS and CDR2 YYEKEE (reference sequence).